A single sample gave rise to the 4 T cell receptor beta chains below, sequenced in a study of CD8 T cells in Susac syndrome. Random hexamers were used to reverse transcribe an amount of roughly 0.5 to 1 ug RNA. TCRdb re-called the immunoSEQ multiplex PCR reads with MiXCR, one entry per CDR3 protein. The data show roughly 120,000 distinct CDR3 sequences, with about 95% seen just once and more than 0.09% held by the top ten. Source material: CD4+ T cells from PBMCs. The receptors originated from a human donor in good health.

As concerns this clonotype: A junction end diverges from the germline sequence, so it may reflect a read error. The chain is built from TRBV7-7 and TRBJ2-7; D uncertain. CDR3 size: 13 residues. Per germline, CDR1 SSHAT and CDR2 FNYEAQ (reference sequence). The CDR3 loop is CASSLGSSGKQYF. CDR3 nucleotide sequence: TGTGCTAGCAGCTTAGGATCTTCTGGGAAGCAGTACTTC.

V gene TRBV29-1 combines with J gene TRBJ2-2; 7 bases fit TRBD1. CDR3 length equals 14 residues. Trimming at V came to 5 bases and at J to 4 bases, leaving 7 bases not matched to a gene. Germline V gene lookup returns CDR1 SQVTM and CDR2 ANQGSEA. CDR3 sequence reads: CSVSTGVFTGELFF. The DNA of the CDR3 is TGCAGCGTTAGCACAGGGGTCTTCACCGGGGAGCTGTTTTTT.

The chain has TRBV28 and TRBJ2-7; 9 nucleotides line up with TRBD2. V lost 5 bases, J lost 2 bases, and 16 bases stayed unmatched. Germline loops: CDR1 MDHEN, CDR2 SYDVKM. The CDR3 contains 18 residues. The CDR3 loop is CASSPLKKVAGETYEQYF. The CDR3 nucleotides are TGTGCCAGCAGTCCCCTCAAGAAGGTAGCGGGAGAGACCTACGAGCAGTACTTC.

V and J are TRBV10-3 and TRBJ1-1; D may be TRBD1 (5 bases). V lost 8 bases and J lost 2, with 6 bases in between. The germline V gene encodes CDR1 ENHRY and CDR2 SYGVKD. The CDR3 loop spans 11 amino acids. CDR3 sequence reads: CAIGQNTEAFF. Here the CDR3 DNA reads TGTGCCATCGGACAAAACACTGAAGCTTTCTTT.